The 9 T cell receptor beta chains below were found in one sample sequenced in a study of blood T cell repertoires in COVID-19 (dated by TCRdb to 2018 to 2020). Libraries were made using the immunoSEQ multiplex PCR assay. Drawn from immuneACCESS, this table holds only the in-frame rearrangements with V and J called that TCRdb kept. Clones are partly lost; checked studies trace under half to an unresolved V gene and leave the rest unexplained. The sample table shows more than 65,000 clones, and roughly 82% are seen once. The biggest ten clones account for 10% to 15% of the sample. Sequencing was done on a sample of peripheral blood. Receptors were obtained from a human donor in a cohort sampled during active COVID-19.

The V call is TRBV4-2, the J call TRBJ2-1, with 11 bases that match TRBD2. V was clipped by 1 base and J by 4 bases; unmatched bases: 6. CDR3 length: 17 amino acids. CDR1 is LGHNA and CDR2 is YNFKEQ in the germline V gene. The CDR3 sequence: CASSQGLAGGLYNEQFF. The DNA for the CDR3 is TGTGCCAGCAGCCAAGGGCTAGCGGGGGGACTATACAATGAGCAGTTCTTC.

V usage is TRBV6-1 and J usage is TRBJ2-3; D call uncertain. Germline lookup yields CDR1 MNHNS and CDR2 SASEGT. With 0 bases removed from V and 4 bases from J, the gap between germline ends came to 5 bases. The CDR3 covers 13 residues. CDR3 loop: CASSEAQADTQYF. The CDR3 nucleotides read TGTGCCAGCAGTGAAGCCCAGGCAGATACGCAGTATTTT.

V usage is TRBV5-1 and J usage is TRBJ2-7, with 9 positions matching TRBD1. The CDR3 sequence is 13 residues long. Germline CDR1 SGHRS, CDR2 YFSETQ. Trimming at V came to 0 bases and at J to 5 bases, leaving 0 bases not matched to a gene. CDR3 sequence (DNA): TGCGCCAGCAGCTTGGGGACAGGGGACGAGCAGTACTTC. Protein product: CASSLGTGDEQYF.

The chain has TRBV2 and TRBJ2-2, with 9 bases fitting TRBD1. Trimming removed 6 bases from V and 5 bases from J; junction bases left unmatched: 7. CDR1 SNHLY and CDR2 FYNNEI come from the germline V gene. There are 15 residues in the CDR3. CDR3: CASRFRTGVTGELFF. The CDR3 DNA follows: TGTGCCAGCAGATTTCGGACAGGGGTTACCGGGGAGCTGTTTTTT.

Here the CDR3 reads CAISVLGGDPSGANVLTF. The CDR3 DNA reads as TGTGCCATCAGCGTCTTAGGGGGGGATCCTTCTGGGGCCAACGTCCTGACTTTC. The chain joins TRBV10-3 to TRBJ2-6; D might be TRBD2 (7 bases). The germline V gene has CDR1 ENHRY and CDR2 SYGVKD. V was cut by 6 bases and J by 1 base, with 19 bases left in between. The CDR3 has 18 residues.

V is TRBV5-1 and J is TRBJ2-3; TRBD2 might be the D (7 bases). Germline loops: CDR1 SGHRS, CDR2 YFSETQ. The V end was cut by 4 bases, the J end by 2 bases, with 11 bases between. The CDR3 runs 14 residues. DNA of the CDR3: TGCGCCAGCAGCCTCGCGGGGGCCACAGATACGCAGTATTTT. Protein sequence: CASSLAGATDTQYF.

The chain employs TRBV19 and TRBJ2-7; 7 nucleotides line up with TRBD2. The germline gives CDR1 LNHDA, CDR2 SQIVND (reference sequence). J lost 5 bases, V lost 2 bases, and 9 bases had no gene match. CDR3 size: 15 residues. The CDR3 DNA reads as TGTGCCAGTAGTATAATTGAAGCGGGACGGCACGAGCAGTACTTC. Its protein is CASSIIEAGRHEQYF.

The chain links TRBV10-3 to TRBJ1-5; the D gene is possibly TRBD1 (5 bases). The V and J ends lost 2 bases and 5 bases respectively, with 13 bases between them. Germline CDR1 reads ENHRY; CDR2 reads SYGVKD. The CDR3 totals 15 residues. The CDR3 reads CAISESGGRDQPQHF. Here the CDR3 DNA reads TGTGCCATCAGTGAGAGCGGGGGGAGGGATCAGCCCCAGCATTTT.

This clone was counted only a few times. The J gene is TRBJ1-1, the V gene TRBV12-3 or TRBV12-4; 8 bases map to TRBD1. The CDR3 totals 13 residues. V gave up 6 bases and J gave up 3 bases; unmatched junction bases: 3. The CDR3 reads CASRRQGYTEAFF. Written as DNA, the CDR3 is TGTGCCAGCAGGAGACAGGGGTACACTGAAGCTTTCTTT.